The 19 T cell receptor beta chains given below trace back to one sample, sequenced in a study of blood T cell repertoires in COVID-19. The data were produced by immunoSEQ multiplex PCR, yet TCRdb's version contains in-frame clones alone and is incomplete. The sample holds around 400,000 clones, 75% to 90% seen once. Sequenced input: PBMCs or T cells enriched from blood (not recorded which). These TCRs come from a woman aged 45-60 years who had recovered from COVID-19.

The rearrangement joins TRBV4-1 to TRBJ1-1; D gene unclear. The CDR3 is 13 residues long. Germline V gives CDR1 MGHRA, CDR2 YSYEKL. Deletions cut 0 bases from V and 6 bases from J, with 8 bases between. The CDR3 bases are TGCGCCAGCAGCCAAGATCCGGTCGCTGAAGCTTTCTTT. Protein sequence: CASSQDPVAEAFF.

The gene calls are TRBV5-8 and TRBJ2-1; tentatively, D is TRBD2 (5 bases). V was pared by 1 base and J by 0 bases, with 11 bases between. Per germline, CDR1 SGHTS and CDR2 YDEGEE. The CDR3 is 16 amino acids. The CDR3 region has the DNA TGTGCCAGCAGCTTGTCTAGCCCGAGCTCCTACAATGAGCAGTTCTTC. Residues: CASSLSSPSSYNEQFF. Variable domain in full (rest from reference TRBV5-8 and TRBJ2-1): EAGVTQSPTHLIKTRGQQATLRCSPISGHTSVYWYQQALGLGLQFLLWYDEGEERNRGNFPPRFSGRQFPNYSSELNVNALELEDSALYLCASSLSSPSSYNEQFFGPGTRLTVL.

This clone is a singleton in its sample. This sequence joins TRBV5-6 and TRBJ1-2; 8 bases fit TRBD1. CDR3 size: 14 residues. CDR1 and CDR2 (germline): SGHDT, YYEEEE. V lost 1 base to trimming and J lost 8 bases; unmatched junction nucleotides: 7. In DNA, the CDR3 is TGTGCCAGCAGCTTGCGTCAGGGGGCTGGAGGCTACACCTTC. Translated, it gives CASSLRQGAGGYTF.

V usage is TRBV4-1 and J usage is TRBJ1-5; TRBD1 is a possible D gene (6 bases). Germline CDR1 is MGHRA and CDR2 is YSYEKL. The CDR3 extends over 16 amino acids. V was cut by 3 bases and J by 1 base, with 13 bases left in between. Here the CDR3 DNA reads TGCGCCAGCAGCCAGGAGTCCGGGACAAGCAATCAGCCCCAGCATTTT. This encodes CASSQESGTSNQPQHF.

The rearrangement joins TRBV27 to TRBJ1-1, with 8 bases identical to TRBD1. The CDR3 is 13 amino acids. V was clipped by 5 bases and J by 5 bases; unmatched bases: 4. From germline, CDR1 is MNHEY and CDR2 SMNVEV (reference sequence). CDR3: CASSITGGTEAFF. The CDR3 region has the DNA TGTGCCAGCAGTATCACAGGGGGAACTGAAGCTTTCTTT.

This chain links TRBV28 with TRBJ2-5, with TRBD1 matching over 11 bases. Germline CDR1 is MDHEN and CDR2 is SYDVKM. V shed 6 bases, J shed 6 bases, and the junction held 9 bases outside the gene matches. The CDR3 runs 15 residues. CDR3 DNA: TGTGCCAGCAGCCCCACCGGGACAGGGGGTAAGACCCAGTACTTC. This codes for CASSPTGTGGKTQYF.

The V call is TRBV7-2, the J call TRBJ1-3, with no clear D. V gave up 3 bases and J gave up 1 base, with 10 bases separating them. This CDR3 comprises 15 residues. Germline CDR1 reads SGHTA; CDR2 reads FQGNSA. CDR3 protein: CASSFSRPSGNTIYF. DNA for the CDR3: TGTGCCAGCAGCTTTAGCCGTCCATCTGGAAACACCATATATTTT. The whole variable domain, remainder taken from reference TRBV7-2 and TRBJ1-3, is GAGVSQSPSNKVTEKGKDVELRCDPISGHTALYWYRQSLGQGLEFLIYFQGNSAPDKSGLPSDRFSAERTGGSVSTLTIQRTQQEDSAVYLCASSFSRPSGNTIYFGEGSWLTVV.

The chain uses TRBV30 and TRBJ2-3; no definite D call. Deletions cut 3 bases from V and 5 bases from J, with 9 bases between. Germline V CDR1 and CDR2: GTSNPN, SVGIG (reference sequence). CDR3 length: 12 amino acids. The CDR3 region is CAWSDIGDTQYF. The CDR3 DNA is TGTGCCTGGAGCGACATAGGAGATACGCAGTATTTT.

This chain links TRBV27 with TRBJ1-5, with a possible D match to TRBD1 (5 bases). CDR1 and CDR2 (germline): MNHEY, SMNVEV (reference sequence). CDR3 size: 18 residues. Trimming left V 0 bases short and J 3 bases short, with 18 bases between. This chain's CDR3 is CASSLSGAGLLNNQPQHF. The CDR3 DNA is TGTGCCAGCAGTTTATCAGGGGCAGGGCTCCTTAACAATCAGCCCCAGCATTTT.

This chain joins TRBV6-5 and TRBJ1-1, with 9 bases identical to TRBD1. The germline CDR1 and CDR2 sequences are MNHEY and SVGAGI. The length of the CDR3 is 13 residues. V was clipped by 10 bases and J by 4 bases; unmatched bases: 7. The CDR3 reads CATRQGGTTEAFF. CDR3 nucleotides: TGTGCCACCCGACAGGGGGGGACCACTGAAGCTTTCTTT.

The V gene is TRBV3-1 (or the pseudogene TRBV3-2), the J gene TRBJ2-2, with D tentatively TRBD1 (6 bases). Germline loops: CDR1 LGHDT, CDR2 YNNKEL (reference sequence). Trimming took 1 base from V and 4 from J, leaving 25 bases between them. This CDR3 has 20 amino acids. The CDR3 DNA reads TGTGCCAGCAGCCAAGTTACAAAGGGGGTTATAGGGGGATTCACCGGGGAGCTGTTTTTT. Protein product: CASSQVTKGVIGGFTGELFF.

The chain combines TRBV23-1 with TRBJ1-5; TRBD1 aligns across 10 bases. TRBV23-1 is reported as an ORF; its role is uncertain. The V gene end was trimmed by 3 bases and the J gene end by 2 bases; junction bases not matched to a gene: 13. The CDR3 length is 19 residues. The CDR3, as DNA: TGCGCCAGCAGTCAGAGGAGAGGGACAGGGGATCGGGGCAATCAGCCCCAGCATTTT. It codes for CASSQRRGTGDRGNQPQHF.

The chain is built from TRBV28 and TRBJ1-2; D perhaps matches TRBD1 (5 bases). The CDR3 loop spans 17 amino acids. V dropped 6 bases and J dropped 4 bases, with 24 bases sitting between them. Germline loops: CDR1 MDHEN, CDR2 SYDVKM. The CDR3 DNA sequence: TGTGCCAGCAGGTCCTATTTTGGTGGCAGGGCGGCCTATGGCTACACCTTC. Its protein is CASRSYFGGRAAYGYTF.

This chain uses TRBV19 with TRBJ1-1; D may be TRBD1 (6 bases). Per the germline V gene, CDR1 is LNHDA and CDR2 is SQIVND (reference sequence). This CDR3 contains 14 residues. V gave up 5 bases and J gave up 6 bases, with 16 bases separating them. The CDR3 DNA sequence: TGTGCCAGTAGTCCCCCTGGGAGGGGGGCTGAAGCTTTCTTT. Its translation is CASSPPGRGAEAFF.

This clone was seen more than once but under ten times. The rearrangement joins TRBV10-3 to TRBJ1-3, with TRBD1 matching over 7 bases. CDR1 is ENHRY and CDR2 is SYGVKD in the germline V gene. Trimming removed 6 bases from V and 4 bases from J; junction bases left unmatched: 6. The length of the CDR3 is 14 residues. The DNA for the CDR3 is TGTGCCATCAGCCCGACAGGGATGGGAAACACCATATATTTT. Amino acids: CAISPTGMGNTIYF.

The V call is TRBV19, the J call TRBJ1-1; D is ambiguous. CDR1 LNHDA and CDR2 SQIVND come from the germline V gene (reference sequence). V lost 5 bases and J 4 bases, leaving 14 bases between the germline ends. The CDR3 runs 14 residues. The CDR3 DNA reads TGTGCCAGTAGTTCCCCCGGGGTGGGCACTGAAGCTTTCTTT. Amino acid sequence: CASSSPGVGTEAFF.

This clone appeared once. CDR3 sequence: CASSVEQRETGELFF. CDR3 nucleotides: TGTGCCAGCAGCGTAGAACAGCGGGAGACCGGGGAGCTGTTTTTT. The genes are TRBV9 and TRBJ2-2; 8 bases line up with TRBD2. This CDR3 has 15 residues. V shed 0 bases, J shed 5 bases, and the junction held 3 bases outside the gene matches. Germline CDR1 reads SGDLS; CDR2 reads YYNGEE.

This rearrangement joins TRBV30 to TRBJ1-4; 9 bases match TRBD1. This CDR3 spans 14 amino acids. Looked up from germline, CDR1 is GTSNPN and CDR2 is SVGIG (reference sequence). V lost 5 bases and J lost 8; bases outside the gene matches: 9. CDR3 loop: CAWGKGQGMEKLFF. Here the CDR3 DNA reads TGTGCCTGGGGAAAAGGACAGGGGATGGAAAAACTGTTTTTT.

The V and J genes are TRBV7-9 and TRBJ2-7, with 7 bases aligning to TRBD2. Germline V gives CDR1 SEHNR, CDR2 FQNEAQ (reference sequence). The V and J ends lost 7 bases and 2 bases, in that order; junction bases with no gene match: 5. This CDR3 spans 13 amino acids. The CDR3 sequence: CASNLGTTYEQYF. CDR3 coding DNA: TGTGCCAGCAACCTGGGGACTACCTACGAGCAGTACTTC.